Here is one TCR beta chain with its context. One junction end does not reproduce the germline sequence, and a read error may be involved. Per the original methods: Reference gene primers were amplified, and this amplification served to estimate nucleated cell counts. Here immunoSEQ multiplex PCR was the method, and the copy in TCRdb shows in-frame clones only, minus some. V and J calls and clone size are given by that table; D and trimming were obtained from the DNA. The profile shows under 100,000 clones, around 80% of them singletons. Germline-derived CDR1 and CDR2 are SGHTA and FQGTGA. The CDR3 is made up of 14 amino acids. This specimen belongs to a study of blood T cell repertoires in COVID-19. Study details: T cells, B-cell-depleted T cells, or PBMCs provided the cDNA or gDNA that served as material.

The chain joins TRBV7-3 to TRBJ2-7, with 9 nucleotides matching TRBD2. The sample consisted of peripheral blood. The source of this sequence is a man aged 55-75 years with acute or convalescent COVID-19. In nucleotides, the CDR3 is TGTGCCAGCAGCCCGGGGACTAGCTCCGACGAGCAGTACTTC. Translation: CASSPGTSSDEQYF.